This entry features one T cell receptor beta chain sequence. As yet, its antigen is unknown. Germline V gene lookup returns CDR1 MNHNY and CDR2 SVGAGI (reference sequence). This CDR3 has 15 residues. V was pared by 4 bases and J by 5 bases, with 7 bases of the junction left unmatched. The data derive from a study of CD8+ T cells in alopecia areata. General study points: In blood and scalp, many expanded lesional clones persisted during tofacitinib. Whereas mice showed it more clearly, TCR sharing across patients was murkier, possibly because of HLA. Under tofacitinib, fewer expanded CD8+ clones appeared among the top 100 scalp clones. Scalp data also include sequences from resident alphabeta T cells of normal skin.

cDNA prepared by RNA extraction and subsequent reverse transcription served as the template for sequencing. Sequenced by immunoSEQ multiplex PCR; TCRdb stores in-frame clones only, minus some. This sample has about 140,000 clones, with 86% found just once. The sample's treatment: oral pan-JAK inhibitor, 5-10 mg twice daily. This specimen consisted of CD8+ T cells sorted from blood, obtained at week 4, from a patient treated with tofacitinib. The chain recombines TRBV6-6 with TRBJ2-5, with 10 positions matching TRBD1. This receptor was taken from a human donor with alopecia areata. CDR3 loop: CASSSLTGGYETQYF. The DNA of the CDR3 is TGTGCCAGCAGTTCCCTGACAGGGGGCTATGAGACCCAGTACTTC.